The T cell receptor beta chain under discussion was sequenced for a study of regulatory T cells in long-lasting Graves disease (dated by TCRdb to the early 2020s). A note on the overall study: Persistent Graves' disease meant more than 5 years of antithyroid drug treatment with TSH receptor autoantibodies that stayed positive. The study was registered as a clinical trial and conducted in China. Persistent Graves' disease patients in the clinical cohort had taken antithyroid drugs for roughly 10 years on average. A total of 33 samples were covered by TCR sequencing, comprising around 13 persistent and about 20 newly diagnosed Graves' disease patients. Peripheral blood TCR sequencing and RNA sequencing compared persistent Graves' disease patients with newly diagnosed Graves' disease patients.

Libraries were built with multiplex PCR. The listed sequencing device is Illumina HiSeq 4000. TCR beta libraries were built with iRepertoire HTBI primers and Arm-PCR amplification of CDR3 regions. Before sequencing, the PCR products underwent gel purification. Per the source publication's procedure: Gene usage analysis of CDR3 amino acid clonotypes relied on the approximately 62 TRBV and around 13 TRBJ segments identified across samples. COPE and FqMerger were used to merge the filtered high-quality paired reads into contigs. Contigs were aligned with BLAST to IMGT TRBV, TRBD and TRBJ reference genes, and CDR3 was defined per IMGT. Clonotypes above 0.1% frequency were classified as highly expanded clones. Repertoire diversity was measured by Shannon entropy, and V-J evenness by the Gini coefficient. A clonotype found in more than one individual was treated as public. TCRdb reran the public reads through fastp at Q25 and MiXCR, keeping productive beta chains. All rows with the same CDR3 protein become a single entry with the most common DNA and genes. TCRdb, not the original authors, processed these V and J calls. For this sample the table gives around 400,000 distinct CDR3 sequences, of which roughly 25% were detected only once. Clones ranked in the top ten supply approximately 30% of the sample.

Worth noting for this clonotype: The clone's antigen remains unknown. Nothing much larger sits one base from this clone, and base qualities are not available.

V has 2 bases trimmed and J has 3 bases trimmed; junction bases matching no gene number 9. The germline V gene (reference sequence) supplies CDR1 MNHEY and CDR2 SMNVEV. The CDR3 contains 17 residues, cysteine and phenylalanine counted. The sequence is cut down to CDR3 DNA, 51 bases in frame from base 1. The time point label, as the study defines it: persistent/refractory GD, antithyroid drugs over 5 years with positive TRAb. RNA was extracted from PBMCs in TRIzol for both TCR sequencing and RNA sequencing. The diagnosis of Graves' disease followed American Thyroid Association guidelines. Recruitment of patients was carried out at an endocrinology department in Xi'an, China. Each patient gave 8.5 to 9.5 milliliters of peripheral blood, collected in an EDTA anticoagulant tube. Ficoll Paque Plus density gradient separation was used to isolate PBMCs, and no further T cell sorting was done. An Agilent 2100 Bioanalyzer and agarose gel were used to check RNA quality, while a NanoDrop 2000 measured RNA concentration.

Results and caveats for the whole study, not just this receptor: Sequencing and analysis were limited to the TCR beta chain. The authors acknowledged the small sample size as a limitation that may reduce accuracy. Lower TCR Shannon entropy and fewer highly expanded clones were observed in persistent Graves' disease patients than in newly diagnosed patients, which suggested clonal expansion. Peripheral blood alone was examined, since thyroid tissue, which constituted the primary lesion, could not be accessed. More public clonotypes were shared among persistent patients (around 2,600) than among newly diagnosed patients (966). Persistent disease showed preferential use of TRBV28, TRBJ1-2 and TRBJ2-5, whereas newly diagnosed disease favored TRBV20-1 and TRBJ2-1.

The TCR was taken from a woman aged 40 to 49 with Graves disease. Donor details come from another sample of the same person, matched by shared clones. Sequenced material: peripheral blood mononuclear cells (PBMCs), taken when the disease was refractory, from a patient treated with antithyroid drugs. Here the chain combines TRBV27 and TRBJ2-3; TRBD1 fits 9 bases in the junction. The CDR3 protein: CASSLGYGQGWTDTQYF. The DNA reads TGTGCCAGCAGTTTAGGATACGGACAGGGGTGGACAGATACGCAGTATTTT.